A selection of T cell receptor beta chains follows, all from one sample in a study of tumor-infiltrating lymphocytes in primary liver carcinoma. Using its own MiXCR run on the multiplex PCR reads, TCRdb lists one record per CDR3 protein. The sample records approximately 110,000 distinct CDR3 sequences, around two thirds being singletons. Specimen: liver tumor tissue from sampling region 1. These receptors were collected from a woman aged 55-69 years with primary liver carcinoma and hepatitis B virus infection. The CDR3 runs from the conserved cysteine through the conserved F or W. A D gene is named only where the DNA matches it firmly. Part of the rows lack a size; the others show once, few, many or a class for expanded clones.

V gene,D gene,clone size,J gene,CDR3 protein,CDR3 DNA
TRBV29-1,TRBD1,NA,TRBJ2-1,CSVPGQGNNERFF,TGCAGCGTCCCGGGACAGGGCAACAATGAGCGGTTCTTC
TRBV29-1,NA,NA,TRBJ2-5,CNVEGPIGDQETKYF,TGCAACGTTGAAGGCCCAATAGGGGACCAAGAGACCAAGTACTTC
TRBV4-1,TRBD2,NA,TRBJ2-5,CASSQDRGSLTSGQETQYF,TGCGCCAGCAGCCAAGATCGGGGAAGCTTGACTAGCGGACAAGAGACCCAGTACTTC
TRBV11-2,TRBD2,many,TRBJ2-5,CASSLIRTSLGRGETQYF,TGTGCCAGCAGCTTAATTCGGACGTCCCTCGGGAGGGGGGAGACCCAGTACTTC
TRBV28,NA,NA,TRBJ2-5,CASSFTEYQETQYF,TGTGCCAGCAGTTTTACGGAGTACCAAGAGACCCAGTACTTC
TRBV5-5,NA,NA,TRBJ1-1,CASSFSGQTESFF,TGTGCTAGCAGCTTTTCTGGACAGACTGAATCTTTCTTT
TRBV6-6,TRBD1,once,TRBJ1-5,CASRGQGLSIQPQHF,TGTGCCAGCAGAGGACAGGGTCTAAGCATTCAGCCCCAGCACTTT
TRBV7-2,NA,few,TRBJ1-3,CASSQQGRSGNTIYF,TGTGCCAGCAGCCAACAGGGTCGCTCTGGAAACACCATATATTTT
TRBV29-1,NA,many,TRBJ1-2,CSVEQGDGYGYTF,TGCAGCGTTGAGCAGGGCGATGGCTATGGCTACACCTTC
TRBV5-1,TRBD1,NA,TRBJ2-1,CGSSPLADRAETSRQREQFF,TGCGGCAGCAGCCCCCTGGCGGACAGGGCAGAGACTAGTAGGCAGCGTGAGCAGTTCTTC
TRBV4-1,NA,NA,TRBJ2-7,CANSQVGTNEQYF,TGCGCCAACAGCCAAGTAGGCACCAACGAGCAGTACTTC
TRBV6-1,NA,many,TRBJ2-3,CASSESGGDTQYF,TGTGCCAGCAGTGAATCTGGGGGGGATACGCAGTATTTT
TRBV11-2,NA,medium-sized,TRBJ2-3,CASSSQGFSTDTQYF,TGTGCCAGCAGCTCCCAGGGCTTTAGCACAGATACGCAGTATTTT
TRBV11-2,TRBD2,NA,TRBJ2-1,CASSFGLAGGRVVNELFF,TGTGCCAGCAGCTTTGGACTAGCGGGAGGGCGAGTCGTGAATGAGTTGTTCTTC
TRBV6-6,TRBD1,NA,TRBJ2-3,CVSTKKGTGTDTQYF,TGTGTCAGCACCAAAAAGGGGACAGGCACAGATACGCAGTATTTT
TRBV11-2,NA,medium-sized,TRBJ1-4,CASSPRPATNEKLFF,TGTGCCAGCAGCCCGAGGCCCGCAACTAATGAAAAACTGTTTTTT
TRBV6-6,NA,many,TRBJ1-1,CASSEPGRRNTEAFF,TGTGCCAGCAGTGAGCCGGGACGGAGGAACACTGAAGCTTTCTTT
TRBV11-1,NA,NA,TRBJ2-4,CASSPSFQLAKNIQYF,TGTGCCAGCAGTCCTAGCTTCCAACTAGCCAAAAACATTCAGTACTTC
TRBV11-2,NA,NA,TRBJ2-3,CASSLAGASDTQFF,TGTGCCAGCAGCTTAGCGGGAGCAAGCGATACGCAGTTTTTT
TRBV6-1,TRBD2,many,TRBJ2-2,CASSAPSGPTGELFF,TGTGCCAGCAGTGCGCCTAGCGGCCCCACCGGGGAGCTGTTTTTT
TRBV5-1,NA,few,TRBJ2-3,CASAGQITDTQYF,TGCGCCAGCGCAGGACAGATCACAGATACGCAGTATTTT
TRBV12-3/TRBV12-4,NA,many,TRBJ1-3,CASSFLVSGNTIYF,TGTGCCAGCAGTTTTCTGGTCTCTGGAAACACCATATATTTT
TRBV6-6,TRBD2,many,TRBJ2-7,CASSPSPGGRAYEQYF,TGTGCCAGCAGTCCTTCTCCCGGCGGGAGGGCCTACGAGCAGTACTTC
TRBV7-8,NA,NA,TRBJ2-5,CASSFCNRCWETQYF,TGTGCCAGCAGCTTTTGTAACAGGTGCTGGGAGACCCAGTACTTC
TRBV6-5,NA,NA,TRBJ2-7,CASAPVVQYF,TGTGCCAGCGCCCCCGTCGTGCAGTACTTC
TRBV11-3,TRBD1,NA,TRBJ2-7,CTSGPGTGGNYEQYF,TGTACCAGCGGCCCCGGGACAGGGGGCAACTACGAGCAGTATTTC
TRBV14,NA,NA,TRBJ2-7,CASNQWTADPYEQYF,TGTGCCAGCAACCAATGGACAGCAGATCCCTACGAGCAGTACTTC
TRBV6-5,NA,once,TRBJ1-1,CASRYSGGSSTEAFF,TGTGCCAGCAGATATTCGGGGGGCTCGAGCACTGAAGCTTTCTTT
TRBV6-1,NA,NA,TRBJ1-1,CASNEVGTLPKF,TGTGCCAGCAATGAAGTTGGGACGTTGCCCAAGTTT
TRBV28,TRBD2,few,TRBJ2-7,CASSLSRLAGDEQYF,TGTGCCAGCAGTTTAAGTCGTCTAGCGGGAGACGAGCAGTACTTC
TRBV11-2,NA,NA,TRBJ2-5,CPSSLIRTSLGRGETQYF,TGTCCCAGCAGCTTAATTCGGACGTCCCTCGGTAGGGGGGAGACCCAGTACTTC
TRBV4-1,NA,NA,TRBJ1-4,CASSHLGDEKLFF,TGCGCCAGCAGCCATTTGGGAGACGAAAAACTGTTTTTT
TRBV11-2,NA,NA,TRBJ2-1,CASSLGAGSYNEQFF,TGTGCCAGCAGCTTAGGGGCGGGCTCCTACAATGAGCAGTTCTTC
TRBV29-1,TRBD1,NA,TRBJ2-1,CSVEVGTGANEQFF,TGTAGCGTTGAAGTAGGGACAGGGGCCAATGAGCAGTTCTTC
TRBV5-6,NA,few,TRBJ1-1,CASQRGLSTEAFF,TGTGCCTCCCAACGGGGGCTTAGCACTGAAGCTTTCTTT
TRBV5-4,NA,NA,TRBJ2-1,CASSLGPQGEQFF,TGTGCCAGCAGCTTGGGCCCCCAGGGTGAGCAGTTCTTC
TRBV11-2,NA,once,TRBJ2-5,CAISLWVGWYQETQYF,TGTGCCATCAGCTTATGGGTAGGGTGGTACCAAGAGACCCAGTACTTC
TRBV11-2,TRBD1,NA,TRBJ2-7,CASSPLSGGYEQCF,TGTGCCAGCAGCCCCTTATCAGGGGGATACGAGCAGTGCTTC
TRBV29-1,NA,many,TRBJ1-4,CSVAVGGNEKLFF,TGCAGCGTTGCGGTGGGGGGCAATGAAAAACTGTTTTTT
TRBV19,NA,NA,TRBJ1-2,CASSMRRPYYGYTF,TGTGCCAGTAGTATGCGGCGGCCGTACTATGGCTACACCTTC
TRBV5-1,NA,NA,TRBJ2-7,CASSLGPAGDLAYEQHF,TGCGCCAGCAGCTTGGGCCCTGCAGGGGACTTGGCCTACGAGCAGCACTTC
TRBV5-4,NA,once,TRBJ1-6,CASSLGNRVVSPPHF,TGTGCCAGCAGTTTGGGGAACAGGGTGGTGTCACCCCCCCACTTT
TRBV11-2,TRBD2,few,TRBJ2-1,CASSRGLAGGPGGEQFF,TGTGCCAGCAGCAGGGGACTAGCGGGAGGGCCAGGGGGTGAGCAGTTCTTC
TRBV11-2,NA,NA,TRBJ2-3,CVSSLGGLMYTSDTQYF,TGTGTCAGCAGCCTAGGGGGACTAATGTACACGTCAGATACGCAGTATTTT
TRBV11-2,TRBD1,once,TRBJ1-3,CASGPGTGGSTSGNTIYF,TGTGCCAGCGGCCCCGGGACAGGGGGATCGACCTCTGGAAACACCATATATTTT
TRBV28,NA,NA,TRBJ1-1,CASSFQGYTGAFF,TGTGCTAGCAGTTTCCAGGGTTACACTGGAGCTTTCTTT